Listed here are 30 T cell receptor beta chains from one sample, sequenced in a study of blood T cell repertoires in COVID-19. Profiled with immunoSEQ multiplex PCR; TCRdb holds only in-frame clones, not every one. Of 300,000 to 400,000 clones in the sample, roughly 90% were seen once. The material sequenced was peripheral blood. The receptors here all came from a woman aged 45 to 65 with active or convalescent COVID-19.

This chain links TRBV7-2 with TRBJ2-7; TRBD1 matches 11 bases. The CDR3 length is 15 residues. The germline gives CDR1 SGHTA, CDR2 FQGNSA. The junction had 6 bases not matched to a gene; V was cut back by 3 bases and J by 5 bases. CDR3 sequence: CASSLWTGGRNEQYF. The CDR3 nucleotides read TGTGCCAGCAGCTTGTGGACAGGGGGCAGGAACGAGCAGTACTTC.

The rearrangement links TRBV4-2 to TRBJ1-4; TRBD1 agrees at 9 bases. After removal of 1 base from V and 7 bases from J, the junction contained 7 bases not matched to a gene. The CDR3 consists of 16 residues. Germline CDR1 LGHNA, CDR2 YNFKEQ. For the CDR3, the DNA is TGTGCCAGCAGCCAAGTCGGCACAGGGGGCTCTGAAAAACTGTTTTTT. It specifies CASSQVGTGGSEKLFF.

The chain joins TRBV18 to TRBJ1-1, with TRBD1 as a possible D gene (5 bases). The CDR3 is made up of 12 amino acids. The germline V gene has CDR1 KGHSH and CDR2 LQKENI. V lost 6 bases to trimming and J lost 7 bases, with 12 bases between them. CDR3 protein: CASSEAGLEAFF. The CDR3 DNA follows: TGTGCCAGCTCCGAAGCAGGGCTTGAAGCTTTCTTT.

This clone was observed a single time. The chain carries TRBV7-2 and TRBJ1-3; D possibly corresponds to TRBD1 (6 bases). The CDR3 loop spans 19 amino acids. Germline V CDR1 and CDR2: SGHTA, FQGNSA. V was shortened by 5 bases and J by 0 bases, with 23 bases between the two germline ends. Here the CDR3 reads CASSDPFGQLKISGNTIYF. In DNA, the CDR3 is TGTGCCAGCAGCGACCCGTTCGGACAGCTAAAAATCTCTGGAAACACCATATATTTT.

The chain has TRBV7-2 and TRBJ1-5; a weak D match, TRBD1 (6 bases). The CDR3 is 15 residues long. From germline, CDR1 is SGHTA and CDR2 FQGNSA. V shed 3 bases and J shed 2 bases, with 11 bases lying between them. The CDR3 is CASSFVSGGNQPQHF. The CDR3 nucleotides read TGTGCCAGCAGCTTCGTTTCAGGGGGCAATCAGCCCCAGCATTTT.

The V gene is TRBV19, the J gene TRBJ2-2, with D perhaps matching TRBD2 (6 bases). The germline V and J ends were trimmed by 5 bases and 0 bases, with 10 bases remaining between them. The germline V gene encodes CDR1 LNHDA and CDR2 SQIVND (reference sequence). The CDR3 extends over 15 amino acids. The CDR3 reads CASSFGGTNTGELFF. For the CDR3, the DNA is TGTGCCAGTAGTTTCGGAGGGACGAACACCGGGGAGCTGTTTTTT.

The gene calls are TRBV28 and TRBJ1-2; D unclear. Trimming took off 2 bases at V and 8 bases at J, with 9 bases between the two ends. Germline V gene sequence: CDR1 MDHEN, CDR2 SYDVKM. The CDR3 runs to 12 residues. The CDR3 spells CASSLVGSGYTF. The CDR3 nucleotides are TGTGCCAGCAGTTTAGTGGGTAGCGGCTACACCTTC.

The chain employs TRBV5-4 and TRBJ1-2; tentative D call: TRBD1 (6 bases). This CDR3 comprises 15 residues. Trimming left V 1 base short and J 1 base short, with 11 bases between. The V gene's germline CDR1 is SGHNT and CDR2 YYREEE (reference sequence). CDR3 amino acids: CASSLLEDSNYGYTF. The CDR3 nucleotides read TGTGCCAGCAGCTTGCTGGAGGACAGTAACTATGGCTACACCTTC.

The chain uses TRBV4-1 and TRBJ2-7; TRBD1 aligns across 11 bases. CDR1 is MGHRA and CDR2 is YSYEKL in the germline V gene. The CDR3 runs 14 residues. V shed 5 bases and J 6 bases; nucleotides not matched to a gene: 6. CDR3 sequence: CASSESDRGLEQYF. In nucleotides, the CDR3 is TGCGCCAGCAGCGAATCGGACAGGGGGCTCGAGCAGTACTTC.

The chain carries TRBV2 and TRBJ1-5, with 7 nucleotides matching TRBD1. Germline trimming cut 6 bases from V and 5 bases from J; bases unmatched to any gene: 7. The CDR3 contains 14 residues. Germline CDR1 and CDR2: SNHLY and FYNNEI. CDR3 DNA: TGTGCCAGCAGGGAGACAGGGTCCGATCAGCCCCAGCATTTT. It is translated as CASRETGSDQPQHF.

Here the CDR3 reads CASSPSIGTGTDTQYF. CDR3 bases: TGTGCCAGCAGCCCTTCAATTGGGACAGGCACAGATACGCAGTATTTT. V usage is TRBV7-9 and J usage is TRBJ2-3, with 7 nucleotides matching TRBD1. Looked up from germline, CDR1 is SEHNR and CDR2 is FQNEAQ (reference sequence). There are 16 residues in the CDR3. Trimming removed 5 bases from V and 1 base from J; junction bases left unmatched: 9.

The gene calls are TRBV3-1 (or the pseudogene TRBV3-2) and TRBJ2-7; perhaps TRBD2 as D (5 bases). This CDR3 region has 15 residues. The germline V and J ends were trimmed by 4 bases and 2 bases, with 15 bases remaining between them. Per the germline V gene, CDR1 is LGHDT and CDR2 is YNNKEL (reference sequence). This CDR3 reads CASSPFGDMPYEQYF. The CDR3, as DNA: TGTGCCAGCAGCCCGTTCGGGGATATGCCCTACGAGCAGTACTTC.

The rearrangement uses TRBV7-8 and TRBJ2-5, with a possible D match to TRBD1 (6 bases). The germline V gene has CDR1 SGHVS and CDR2 FQNEAQ. The V end was cut by 5 bases, the J end by 2 bases, with 12 bases between. The CDR3 covers 14 residues. The CDR3 DNA reads TGTGCCAGCAGCAAACGGGACACACAAGAGACCCAGTACTTC. Amino acid sequence: CASSKRDTQETQYF. The complete variable domain, with remaining parts taken from reference TRBV7-8 and TRBJ2-5, reads GAGVSQSPRYKVAKRGQDVALRCDPISGHVSLFWYQQALGQGPEFLTYFQNEAQLDKSGLPSDRFFAERPEGSVSTLKIQRTQQEDSAVYLCASSKRDTQETQYFGPGTRLLVL.

Many counts were recorded for this clone. CDR3 coding DNA: TGTGCCAGCAGCTTAGGGATACCGGGACTAGCGGGAGGCGAGCAGTACTTC. Protein sequence: CASSLGIPGLAGGEQYF. The rearrangement uses TRBV7-3 and TRBJ2-7, with 15 bases identical to TRBD2. CDR3 length: 17 residues. V trimming: 2 bases; J trimming: 6 bases; junction bases outside the gene matches: 8. Germline V gives CDR1 SGHTA, CDR2 FQGTGA. The full variable domain, in which reference TRBV7-3 and TRBJ2-7 provide the parts outside the CDR3, is GAGVSQTPSNKVTEKGKYVELRCDPISGHTALYWYRQSLGQGPEFLIYFQGTGAADDSGLPNDRFFAVRPEGSVSTLKIQRTERGDSAVYLCASSLGIPGLAGGEQYFGPGTRLTVT.

The gene calls are TRBV19 and TRBJ1-5, with 8 bases lining up with TRBD1. The CDR3 has 15 amino acids. Trimming at V came to 3 bases and at J to 5 bases, leaving 6 bases not matched to a gene. Germline CDR1 and CDR2: LNHDA and SQIVND (reference sequence). CDR3 coding DNA: TGTGCCAGTAGTATTACGGACAGGGCCCATCAGCCCCAGCATTTT. Residues: CASSITDRAHQPQHF.

This chain links TRBV28 with TRBJ2-3, with 7 bases matching TRBD1. The CDR3 covers 14 residues. The V and J ends lost 2 bases and 7 bases, in that order; junction bases with no gene match: 6. Germline values: CDR1 MDHEN, CDR2 SYDVKM. CDR3 nucleotide sequence: TGTGCCAGCAGTTTAACAGGGGTCGGGAATACGCAGTATTTT. Protein: CASSLTGVGNTQYF. The full variable domain, with the rest looked up from reference TRBV28 and TRBJ2-3, is DVKVTQSSRYLVKRTGEKVFLECVQDMDHENMFWYRQDPGLGLRLIYFSYDVKMKEKGDIPEGYSVSREKKERFSLILESASTNQTSMYLCASSLTGVGNTQYFGPGTRLTVL.

The chain couples TRBV7-2 to TRBJ1-5, with D tentatively TRBD1 (6 bases). The germline CDR1 and CDR2 sequences are SGHTA and FQGNSA. Trimming left V 5 bases short and J 7 bases short, with 18 bases between. This CDR3 has 15 amino acids. CDR3: CASSVGTGSGQPQHF. CDR3 nucleotides: TGTGCCAGCAGCGTAGGAACAGGGTCAGGGCAGCCCCAGCATTTT.

V usage is TRBV19 and J usage is TRBJ2-3; D call uncertain. The CDR3 has 11 residues. Germline V gives CDR1 LNHDA, CDR2 SQIVND (reference sequence). The V end lost 3 bases, the J end lost 6 bases, and 4 bases lay between the germline ends. The CDR3 coding sequence is TGTGCCAGTAGTATCGCGGATACGCAGTATTTT. Protein product: CASSIADTQYF.

V usage is TRBV4-1 and J usage is TRBJ2-2; D call uncertain. Germline lookup yields CDR1 MGHRA and CDR2 YSYEKL. The length of the CDR3 is 14 residues. Trimming removed 0 bases at V and 13 bases at J, with 15 bases between. The CDR3 DNA is TGCGCCAGCAGCCAAGATGATTTCGGTTCGCGGCTGTTTTTT. This gives the protein CASSQDDFGSRLFF.

The chain has TRBV23-1 and TRBJ2-1; 12 bases agree with TRBD2. TRBV23-1 has ORF status, its function being uncertain. V lost 3 bases and J lost 8; bases outside the gene matches: 29. CDR3 length equals 23 residues. The CDR3 DNA follows: TGCGCCAGCAGTCATCCTAGTCAGGGGACAGTCGTTAACGGGACTAGCGGGTCGTATGAGCAGTTCTTC. It codes for CASSHPSQGTVVNGTSGSYEQFF.

The chain uses TRBV5-1 and TRBJ2-2; D is possibly TRBD1 (6 bases). The CDR3 loop spans 15 amino acids. CDR1 and CDR2 from the germline V gene are SGHRS and YFSETQ. Trimming removed 6 bases from V and 0 bases from J, with 12 bases in between. The CDR3 region has the DNA TGCGCCAGCAACGGACAGTCCGCGAACACCGGGGAGCTGTTTTTT. It translates to CASNGQSANTGELFF.

The J gene is TRBJ1-2, the V gene TRBV29-1; 9 bases map to TRBD1. Germline V gives CDR1 SQVTM, CDR2 ANQGSEA. Trimming took 2 bases from V and 4 from J; bases not matched to a gene: 2. The CDR3 is 13 residues long. The CDR3 DNA reads as TGCAGCGTTGAACAGACAGGGGGCTATGGCTACACCTTC. Amino acid sequence: CSVEQTGGYGYTF.

This chain links TRBV6-2 or TRBV6-3 with TRBJ1-5; 7 nucleotides match TRBD1. Germline-derived CDR1 and CDR2 are MNHEY and SVGEGT. The CDR3 runs to 16 residues. J gave up 7 bases and V 0 bases, and 9 bases lay outside the gene matches. The CDR3 reads CASSYSTTGQGQPQHF. In DNA form, the CDR3 reads TGTGCCAGCAGTTACTCGACGACAGGGCAGGGCCAGCCCCAGCATTTT.

This chain uses TRBV6-2 or TRBV6-3 with TRBJ1-2, with 8 positions matching TRBD1. This CDR3 is 13 amino acids long. Germline CDR1 is MNHEY and CDR2 is SVGEGT. V lost 4 bases, J lost 6 bases, and 4 bases stayed unmatched. The chain's CDR3 is CASSSQGAHGYTF. The CDR3 DNA reads as TGTGCCAGCAGTTCGCAGGGGGCGCATGGCTACACCTTC.

The V and J genes are TRBV7-2 and TRBJ1-6; D might be TRBD1 (6 bases). V gave up 5 bases and J gave up 6 bases, with 11 bases separating them. CDR3 length: 14 amino acids. Germline V gives CDR1 SGHTA, CDR2 FQGNSA. The chain's CDR3 is CASSPDSINSPLHF. The CDR3 bases are TGTGCCAGCAGCCCGGACAGCATTAATTCACCCCTCCACTTT.

The rearrangement joins TRBV19 to TRBJ1-5; possible D gene TRBD1, 6 bases. Germline CDR1 reads LNHDA; CDR2 reads SQIVND (reference sequence). The CDR3 is made up of 14 amino acids. The V gene lost 3 bases and the J gene lost 5 bases, with 11 bases spanning the gap. CDR3 amino acids: CASSIQGQYQPQHF. Here the CDR3 DNA reads TGTGCCAGTAGTATTCAGGGACAATATCAGCCCCAGCATTTT.

This clone appeared a single time. The chain has TRBV30 and TRBJ2-1; TRBD2 agrees at 10 bases. The CDR3 runs to 16 residues. Germline lookup yields CDR1 GTSNPN and CDR2 SVGIG (reference sequence). V was pared by 1 base and J by 5 bases, with 8 bases of the junction left unmatched. The CDR3 protein is CAWSGILAGSHNEQFF. Here the CDR3 DNA reads TGTGCCTGGAGTGGGATACTAGCGGGGAGTCACAATGAGCAGTTCTTC. The complete variable domain, with remaining parts taken from reference TRBV30 and TRBJ2-1, reads SQTIHQWPATLVQPVGSPLSLECTVEGTSNPNLYWYRQAAGRGLQLLFYSVGIGQISSEVPQNLSASRPQDRQFILSSKKLLLSDSGFYLCAWSGILAGSHNEQFFGPGTRLTVL.

This clone has a single count. V is TRBV3-1 (or the pseudogene TRBV3-2) and J is TRBJ2-2; the D gene is possibly TRBD1 (6 bases). The V gene lost 4 bases and the J gene lost 0 bases, with 18 bases spanning the gap. This CDR3 is built from 18 residues. CDR1 and CDR2 from the germline V gene are LGHDT and YNNKEL (reference sequence). The CDR3 spells CASSPQGTRLTNTGELFF. The DNA of the CDR3 is TGTGCCAGCAGCCCCCAGGGGACACGGCTGACGAACACCGGGGAGCTGTTTTTT.

The chain is built from TRBV29-1 and TRBJ1-1; 8 positions match TRBD1. Trimming cost V 2 bases and J 4 bases; bases outside gene matches: 9. CDR1 SQVTM and CDR2 ANQGSEA come from the germline V gene. The CDR3 runs 15 residues. Here the CDR3 DNA reads TGCAGCGTTGAAAGGGGGGGCGGACAGGGCACTGAAGCTTTCTTT. Protein sequence: CSVERGGGQGTEAFF. The full variable domain, completed using reference TRBV29-1 and TRBJ1-1, is SAVISQKPSRDICQRGTSLTIQCQVDSQVTMMFWYRQQPGQSLTLIATANQGSEATYESGFVIDKFPISRPNLTFSTLTVSNMSPEDSSIYLCSVERGGGQGTEAFFGQGTRLTVV.

This rearrangement joins TRBV30 to TRBJ1-1; a weak D match, TRBD1 (6 bases). CDR3 length equals 15 residues. Trimming took 2 bases from V and 4 from J, leaving 17 bases between them. Germline CDR1 is GTSNPN and CDR2 is SVGIG (reference sequence). The DNA for the CDR3 is TGTGCCTGGAGTTCAGGGGATTTCGCGCGCACTGAAGCTTTCTTT. Translated: CAWSSGDFARTEAFF.